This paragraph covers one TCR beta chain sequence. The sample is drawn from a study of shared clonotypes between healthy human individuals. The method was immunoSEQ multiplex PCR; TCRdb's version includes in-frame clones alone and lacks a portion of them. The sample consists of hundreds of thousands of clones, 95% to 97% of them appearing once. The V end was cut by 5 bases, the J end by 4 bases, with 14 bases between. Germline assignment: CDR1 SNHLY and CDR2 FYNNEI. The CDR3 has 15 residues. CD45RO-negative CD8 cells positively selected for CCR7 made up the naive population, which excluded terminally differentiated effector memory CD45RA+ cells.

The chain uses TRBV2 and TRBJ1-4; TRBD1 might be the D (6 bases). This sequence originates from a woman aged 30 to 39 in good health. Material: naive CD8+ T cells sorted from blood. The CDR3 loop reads CASSSRTDSNEKLFF. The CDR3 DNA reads TGTGCCAGCAGTTCGCGGACAGATAGTAATGAAAAACTGTTTTTT.